The clone carrying this T cell receptor beta chain was counted between two and nine times. This sample was taken from a study of blood T cell repertoires in COVID-19. Clones were read by immunoSEQ multiplex PCR, and TCRdb kept only the in-frame ones, dropping some. The sample lists 200,000 or so clones, 80% to 90% seen once, with approximately 6.1% in the top ten. Germline V CDR1 and CDR2: MNHEY, SVGAGI. Losses at the gene ends were 6 bases for V and 4 bases for J; bases not matched to a gene: 5. The CDR3 is made up of 13 amino acids. The rearrangement links TRBV6-5 to TRBJ1-2, with 7 bases lining up with TRBD1. The specimen was peripheral blood. The TCR comes from an elderly man with acute or convalescent COVID-19. CDR3 amino acids: CASSYQGVYGYTF. In DNA, the CDR3 is TGTGCCAGCAGCTACCAGGGGGTCTATGGCTACACCTTC.